Following are 24 T cell receptor beta chains from one sample sequenced in a study of read filtering for tumor transcriptome and immune sequencing. Molecular barcoded adaptors covering alpha/delta and beta/gamma chains were used on 400 ng RNA. Using its own MiXCR run on the reads, TCRdb lists one record per CDR3 protein. The table records about 63,000 distinct CDR3 sequences, roughly 14% of them present only once. The sample was a population of CD138-negative cells sorted from bone marrow. These receptors all stem from a donor over 35 with multiple myeloma.

This clonotype was seen ten or more times. The chain links TRBV30 to TRBJ2-1; TRBD2 matches 14 bases. This CDR3 has 17 amino acids. The germline V gene encodes CDR1 GTSNPN and CDR2 SVGIG (reference sequence). V shed 3 bases, J shed 5 bases, and the junction held 9 bases outside the gene matches. CDR3: CAWRHHRGLAGDNEQFF. CDR3 coding DNA: TGTGCCTGGAGACACCACCGGGGACTAGCGGGGGACAATGAGCAGTTCTTC.

Notes on this clonotype: A read error may be the cause here, since a much bigger clone is one base away. The rearrangement links TRBV7-9 to TRBJ1-1; no firm D call. The germline CDR1 and CDR2 sequences are SEHNR and FQNEAQ (reference sequence). The CDR3 is made up of 11 amino acids. CDR3 in amino acids: CASSLWPEALF. The CDR3 nucleotides are TGTGCCAGCAGCTTATGGCCCGAAGCTCTCTTT.

This clonotype was recorded at least ten times. The rearrangement links TRBV7-2 to TRBJ1-2, with D possibly matching TRBD1 (6 bases). The CDR3 is 13 residues long. The V end lost 5 bases, the J end lost 2 bases, and 9 bases lay between the germline ends. CDR1 and CDR2 from the germline V gene are SGHTA and FQGNSA. Written as DNA, the CDR3 is TGTGCCAGCAGCCCCCAGGGGAACTATGGCTACACCTTC. Residues: CASSPQGNYGYTF.

There are many counts of this clonotype. The V gene is TRBV7-2, the J gene TRBJ2-1, with TRBD1 as a possible D gene (5 bases). Germline V gene lookup returns CDR1 SGHTA and CDR2 FQGNSA. The ends were cut back, 1 base at V and 8 bases at J, with 6 bases in the middle. The CDR3 has 12 residues. The CDR3 coding sequence is TGTGCCAGCAGCTTAGACAGGTATGAGCAGTTCTTC. This codes for CASSLDRYEQFF.

In this sample, this clonotype turned up many times. The chain employs TRBV7-2 and TRBJ1-2, with D possibly being TRBD1 (5 bases). Germline loops: CDR1 SGHTA, CDR2 FQGNSA. V was pared by 10 bases and J by 7 bases, with 22 bases between. This CDR3 is 14 amino acids long. The CDR3 nucleotides read TGTGCCAACTCCCGGGACGGGGGTGAAGGTGGCTACACCTTC. Protein: CANSRDGGEGGYTF.

This sequence joins TRBV19 and TRBJ1-3, with 11 positions matching TRBD1. The V segment lost 6 bases and the J segment 0 bases; nucleotides outside the gene matches: 10. The CDR3 runs 18 residues. Per germline, CDR1 LNHDA and CDR2 SQIVND (reference sequence). The CDR3 nucleotides are TGTGCCAGTAGCATGGGGATCGGACAGGGGGCCTCTGGAAACACCATATATTTT. It translates to CASSMGIGQGASGNTIYF.

The sample holds a few counts of this clonotype. The chain is built from TRBV5-1 and TRBJ2-7; 12 bases agree with TRBD2. CDR1 is SGHRS, CDR2 YFSETQ, per germline. The ends lost 1 base at V and 2 bases at J; junction bases unmatched: 4. The CDR3 is made up of 16 amino acids. The CDR3 reads CASSLRTSGVPYEQYF. The CDR3 nucleotides read TGCGCCAGCAGCTTGCGGACTAGCGGGGTTCCCTACGAGCAGTACTTC.

This clonotype came up a few times. A much bigger clone sits one base away, suggesting this may be a read error. V and J are TRBV12-3 or TRBV12-4 and TRBJ2-1, with 8 positions matching TRBD2. CDR3 length: 14 amino acids. Trimming removed 4 bases from V and 7 bases from J; junction bases left unmatched: 6. The CDR3 loop reads CASSSSGRVNEQFF. CDR3 bases: TGTGCCAGCAGTTCCAGCGGGAGAGTGAATGAGCAGTTCTTC.

This clonotype was detected many times. The chain recombines TRBV18 with TRBJ2-5, with 8 positions matching TRBD1. The V gene's germline CDR1 is KGHSH and CDR2 LQKENI. The CDR3 is made up of 14 amino acids. Trimming removed 4 bases from V and 2 bases from J; junction bases left unmatched: 3. The CDR3 region is CASSRRTGQETQYF. The CDR3 DNA is TGTGCCAGCTCACGCCGGACAGGGCAAGAGACCCAGTACTTC.

This clonotype has a count of ten or more. CDR3 amino acids: CASSFGLVPYEQYF. The CDR3 coding sequence is TGTGCCAGCAGCTTCGGACTAGTACCATACGAGCAGTACTTC. The genes are TRBV7-3 and TRBJ2-7; 7 bases match TRBD2. CDR3 size: 14 residues. Losses at the gene ends were 3 bases for V and 4 bases for J; bases not matched to a gene: 6. Per the germline V gene, CDR1 is SGHTA and CDR2 is FQGTGA.

In this sample, this clonotype turned up many times. The rearrangement uses TRBV27 and TRBJ2-5; no clear D gene. CDR3 length: 16 residues. V lost 3 bases and J 5 bases, leaving 19 bases between the germline ends. CDR1 and CDR2 (germline): MNHEY, SMNVEV (reference sequence). In nucleotides, the CDR3 is TGTGCCAGCAGTTTCCGATCCCCCGGGTCGCGGGAGACCCAGTACTTC. As protein: CASSFRSPGSRETQYF.

The V gene is TRBV21-1, the J gene TRBJ1-1; the D segment call TRBD1 is taken from the table without a DNA check. TRBV21-1 is an annotated pseudogene. The CDR3 length is 14 residues. The CDR3 loop is CAGSKGSGATEAFF. The DNA of the CDR3 is TGTGCCGGCAGCAAAGGATCAGGGGCCACTGAAGCTTTCTTT.

In this sample, this clonotype turned up many times. This chain connects TRBV29-1 to TRBJ2-3; D unresolved. Trimming removed 5 bases at V and 4 bases at J, with 16 bases between. The CDR3 contains 14 residues. CDR1 is SQVTM and CDR2 is ANQGSEA in the germline V gene. The CDR3 DNA reads as TGCAGCGTTAACGTGGGTGGGTGGTCAGATACGCAGTATTTT. This encodes CSVNVGGWSDTQYF.

The table lists this clonotype with many counts. This chain joins TRBV5-6 and TRBJ2-1, with D unclear. This CDR3 is 17 amino acids long. CDR1 is SGHDT and CDR2 is YYEEEE in the germline V gene. V was pared by 3 bases and J by 0 bases, with 16 bases between. The CDR3 loop is CASSSKIVFSSYNEQFF. The CDR3 DNA reads TGTGCCAGCAGCTCTAAGATAGTTTTTAGCTCCTACAATGAGCAGTTCTTC.

Note on this clonotype: One base away lies a much larger clone, so this may be a sequencing read error. The chain is built from TRBV29-1 and TRBJ2-1; 10 bases match TRBD2. CDR3 length: 13 residues. Germline V gives CDR1 SQVTM, CDR2 ANQGSEA. CDR3 in DNA: TGCAGCGTTGAAGACGGGACTAGCGATGAGCAGCTCTTC. It codes for CSVEDGTSDEQLF.

This clonotype occurred many times. J is TRBJ2-3 and V is TRBV6-5; unclear D gene. Germline V gene data show CDR1 as MNHEY and CDR2 as SVGAGI. The CDR3 runs 14 residues. Deletions cut 7 bases from V and 1 base from J, with 12 bases between. The CDR3 region is CASTSGWGTDTQYF. CDR3 nucleotides: TGTGCCAGCACCTCCGGGTGGGGCACAGATACGCAGTATTTT.

Ten or more counts support this clonotype. The chain joins TRBV7-2 to TRBJ2-1; unclear D gene. The V end was cut by 7 bases, the J end by 10 bases, with 17 bases between. The CDR3 runs 13 residues. Germline values: CDR1 SGHTA, CDR2 FQGNSA. DNA for the CDR3: TGTGCCAGCATCCCCCTCAGGTACAGCGAGCAGTTCTTC. Translating it yields CASIPLRYSEQFF.

As regards this clonotype: With a much larger clone just one base away, this may be a read error. This chain joins TRBV7-2 and TRBJ2-5; a weak D match, TRBD1 (6 bases). The CDR3 consists of 13 residues. Germline CDR1 is SGHTA and CDR2 is FQGNSA. V lost 5 bases to trimming and J lost 3 bases, with 10 bases between them. This CDR3 reads CASSRDKEETQYF. The CDR3 bases are TGTGCCAGCAGCCGGGACAAGGAAGAGACCCAGTACTTC. Complete variable domain (other parts from reference TRBV7-2 and TRBJ2-5): GAGVSQSPSNKVTEKGKDVELRCDPISGHTALYWYRQSLGQGLEFLIYFQGNSAPDKSGLPSDRFSAERTGGSVSTLTIQRTQQEDSAVYLCASSRDKEETQYFGPGTRLLVL.

A few counts support this clonotype. This chain uses TRBV30 with TRBJ2-2, with 10 bases identical to TRBD2. CDR1 and CDR2 (germline): GTSNPN, SVGIG (reference sequence). Trimming took 2 bases from V and 5 from J; bases not matched to a gene: 5. This CDR3 is built from 15 residues. This CDR3 is CAWSSLAGATGELFF. The CDR3 DNA reads as TGTGCCTGGAGTTCCCTAGCGGGAGCTACCGGGGAGCTGTTTTTT.

The J gene is TRBJ2-3, the V gene TRBV7-9, with 12 bases that match TRBD2. Trimming took 5 bases from V and 3 from J; bases not matched to a gene: 6. Per germline, CDR1 SEHNR and CDR2 FQNEAQ (reference sequence). The CDR3 is 16 residues long. CDR3: CASSARTSGETDTQYF. As DNA, the CDR3 is TGTGCCAGCAGCGCCCGGACTAGCGGGGAGACAGATACGCAGTATTTT.

This clonotype was picked up a small number of times. The J gene is TRBJ2-7, the V gene TRBV27; D could derive from TRBD1 or TRBD2 (5 bases each). Trimming took off 5 bases at V and 3 bases at J, with 20 bases between the two ends. The V gene's germline CDR1 is MNHEY and CDR2 SMNVEV (reference sequence). The CDR3 sequence is 16 residues long. The DNA of the CDR3 is TGTGCCAGCAGTAAGCGTTTTGGGGGAGAGGGCTACGAGCAGTACTTC. It specifies CASSKRFGGEGYEQYF.

This clonotype showed up many times. J is TRBJ2-7 and V is TRBV12-3 or TRBV12-4; D tentatively reads TRBD1 or TRBD2 (5 bases each). V lost 3 bases and J 3 bases, leaving 15 bases between the germline ends. CDR3 length: 15 residues. The CDR3: CASSLGQEVGYEQYF. CDR3 DNA sequence: TGTGCCAGCAGTTTGGGGCAGGAGGTAGGCTACGAGCAGTACTTC.

This clonotype came up many times. V is TRBV6-5 and J is TRBJ2-2, with 14 positions matching TRBD2. Trimming cost V 9 bases and J 7 bases; bases outside gene matches: 4. The CDR3 length is 14 residues. Germline CDR1 MNHEY, CDR2 SVGAGI. This chain's CDR3 is CASRTSGRYGELFF. The CDR3 DNA is TGTGCCAGTCGGACTAGCGGGAGGTACGGGGAGCTGTTTTTT.

The J gene is TRBJ2-3, the V gene TRBV20-1, with 10 bases fitting TRBD2. Germline CDR1 reads DFQATT; CDR2 reads SNEGSKA (reference sequence). This CDR3 region has 14 residues. Unmatched junction bases numbered 8, after V lost 5 bases and J lost 6 bases. The CDR3 DNA follows: TGCAGTGCTGGAGGGCTAGCGGGAGTGGATACGCAGTATTTT. It codes for CSAGGLAGVDTQYF.